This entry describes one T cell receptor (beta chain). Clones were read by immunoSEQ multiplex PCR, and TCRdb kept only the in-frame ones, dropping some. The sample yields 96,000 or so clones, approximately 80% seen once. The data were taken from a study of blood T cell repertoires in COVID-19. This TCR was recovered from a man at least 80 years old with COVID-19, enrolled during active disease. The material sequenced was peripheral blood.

As DNA, the CDR3 is TGTGCCAGCATCCTCTCTGGGGCCAACGTCCTGACTTTC. It encodes CASILSGANVLTF. The chain joins TRBV2 to TRBJ2-6; D ambiguous. Trimming stripped 7 bases from V and 0 bases from J, with 4 bases between. The CDR3 length is 13 residues. CDR1 and CDR2 (germline): SNHLY, FYNNEI.